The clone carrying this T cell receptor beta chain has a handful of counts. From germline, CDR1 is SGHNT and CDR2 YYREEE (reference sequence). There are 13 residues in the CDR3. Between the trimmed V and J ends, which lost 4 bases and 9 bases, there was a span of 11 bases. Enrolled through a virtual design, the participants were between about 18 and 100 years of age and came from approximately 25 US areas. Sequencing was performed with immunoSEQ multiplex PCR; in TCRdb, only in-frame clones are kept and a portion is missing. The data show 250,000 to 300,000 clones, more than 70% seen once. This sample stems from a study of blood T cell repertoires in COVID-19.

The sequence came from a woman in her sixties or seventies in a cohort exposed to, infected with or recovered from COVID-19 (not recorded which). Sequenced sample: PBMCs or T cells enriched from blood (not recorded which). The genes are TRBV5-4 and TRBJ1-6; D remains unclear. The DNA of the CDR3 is TGTGCCAGCAGCGAAATCGGTACTTCACCCCTCCACTTT. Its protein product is CASSEIGTSPLHF.